A selection of T cell receptor beta chains follows, all from one sample in a study of regulatory T cells in long-lasting Graves disease. TCRdb reprocessed the multiplex PCR reads with MiXCR, giving one entry per CDR3 protein. The repertoire holds 400,000 to 600,000 distinct CDR3 sequences, with roughly 21% as singletons. The input for sequencing was peripheral blood mononuclear cells (PBMCs), taken when the disease was refractory, from a patient treated with antithyroid drugs. The receptor source for this set is a female donor with Graves disease. Each CDR3 is given with its conserved first and last residue. The D gene is left open where the match is weak. Where a row states a size, it is once, few, many or the class of an expanded clone; other rows omit it.

D | J | length | V | size | CDR3 | DNA
TRBD1 | TRBJ2-7 | 16 | TRBV30 | NA | CAWSAGGRRESYEQYF | TGTGCCTGGAGTGCAGGGGGCAGGAGAGAATCCTACGAGCAGTACTTC
NA | TRBJ2-5 | 12 | TRBV2 | many | CASIGGSETQYF | TGTGCCAGCATAGGGGGATCAGAGACCCAGTACTTC
NA | TRBJ2-5 | 14 | TRBV24-1 | many | CATSDPALEETQYF | TGTGCCACCAGTGACCCCGCCTTGGAAGAGACCCAGTACTTC
TRBD1 | TRBJ1-4 | 14 | TRBV18 | few | CASSSRDRDEKLFF | TGTGCCAGCTCGTCCCGGGACAGGGATGAAAAACTGTTTTTT
TRBD2 | TRBJ2-2 | 16 | TRBV7-2 | few | CASSLRLAGNTGELFF | TGTGCTAGCAGCTTACGACTAGCTGGGAACACCGGGGAGCTGTTTTTT
NA | TRBJ1-2 | 16 | TRBV6-1 | few | CASTYGRTRVGYGYTF | TGTGCCAGCACCTACGGCCGGACCCGGGTGGGGTATGGCTACACCTTC
NA | TRBJ1-1 | 17 | TRBV12-3/TRBV12-4 | many | CASSLARTNPVNAEAFF | TGTGCCAGCAGTTTAGCGAGGACTAACCCCGTAAACGCTGAAGCTTTCTTT
NA | TRBJ1-1 | 14 | TRBV7-9 | many | CASSLQGRETEAFF | TGTGCCAGCAGCTTACAGGGCCGTGAGACTGAAGCTTTCTTT
TRBD1 | TRBJ1-2 | 16 | TRBV14 | NA | CASCRRRTGVSYGYTF | TGTGCCAGCTGCCGGAGGAGGACAGGGGTCAGCTATGGCTACACCTTC
NA | TRBJ2-2 | 12 | TRBV11-2 | many | CASSLWIGELFF | TGTGCCAGCAGTCTCTGGATTGGGGAGCTGTTTTTT
NA | TRBJ1-6 | 15 | TRBV12-3/TRBV12-4 | many | CASSFGSGNNSPLHF | TGTGCCAGCAGTTTTGGGTCGGGGAATAATTCACCCCTCCACTTT
TRBD1 | TRBJ2-3 | 16 | TRBV28 | few | CASSFSDRGGTDTQYF | TGTGCCAGCAGTTTCTCGGACAGGGGCGGCACAGATACGCAGTATTTT
NA | TRBJ2-5 | 13 | TRBV6-1 | many | CAISWGSQETQYF | TGTGCCATTTCTTGGGGAAGCCAAGAGACCCAGTACTTC
TRBD1 | TRBJ1-6 | 15 | TRBV6-1 | NA | CASSASTGGNSPLHF | TGTGCCAGCAGTGCGTCGACAGGGGGAAATTCACCCCTCCACTTT